These 8 T cell receptor beta chains share one sample of origin, sequenced in a study of cytomegalovirus exposure and HLA in healthy donors. Sequencing used immunoSEQ multiplex PCR; TCRdb keeps in-frame clones, though not all of them. This sample yields about 120,000 clones, of which roughly 90% are seen a single time; over 6% belongs to the top ten. The specimen sequenced was PBMCs. These receptor sequences come from a woman under 30 in good health and CMV-seropositive.

The chain is built from TRBV11-2 and TRBJ2-7; D gene uncertain. The length of the CDR3 is 12 residues. V lost 3 bases to trimming and J lost 6 bases, with 9 bases between them. Looked up from germline, CDR1 is SGHAT and CDR2 is FQNNGV. CDR3 nucleotide sequence: TGTGCCAGCAGCTTCAGACGAGGCGAGCAGTACTTC. Translation: CASSFRRGEQYF.

This clone was observed a single time. The rearrangement links TRBV19 to TRBJ1-5; 9 bases line up with TRBD1. The germline V gene encodes CDR1 LNHDA and CDR2 SQIVND (reference sequence). Trimming removed 3 bases from V and 3 bases from J; junction bases left unmatched: 6. The CDR3 totals 16 residues. CDR3 coding DNA: TGTGCCAGTAGTATCGTGGGACAGGGAAACAATCAGCCCCAGCATTTT. It specifies CASSIVGQGNNQPQHF.

The chain joins TRBV5-1 to TRBJ1-2; no definite D call. The germline CDR1 and CDR2 sequences are SGHRS and YFSETQ. V was shortened by 1 base and J by 9 bases, with 10 bases between the two germline ends. This CDR3 is 12 amino acids long. The CDR3 DNA sequence: TGCGCCAGCAGCTTGAGCCAGAGGAGCTACACCTTC. Translating it yields CASSLSQRSYTF.

The genes are TRBV9 and TRBJ2-2, with D unresolved. The CDR3 consists of 14 residues. The V gene lost 4 bases and the J gene lost 3 bases, with 10 bases spanning the gap. In germline, CDR1 is SGDLS, CDR2 YYNGEE. This CDR3 reads CASSSYIHTGELFF. The DNA for the CDR3 is TGTGCCAGCAGCTCATACATCCACACCGGGGAGCTGTTTTTT. The entire variable domain, with the rest obtained from reference TRBV9 and TRBJ2-2, is as follows: DSGVTQTPKHLITATGQRVTLRCSPRSGDLSVYWYQQSLDQGLQFLIQYYNGEERAKGNILERFSAQQFPDLHSELNLSSLELGDSALYFCASSSYIHTGELFFGEGSRLTVL.

This chain links TRBV5-1 with TRBJ2-3; 7 nucleotides agree with TRBD1. In germline, CDR1 is SGHRS, CDR2 YFSETQ. The trim removed 0 bases at V and 2 bases at J, leaving 3 bases unmatched. This CDR3 has 15 residues. CDR3 bases: TGCGCCAGCAGCTTGGTTACAGGGGCCACAGATACGCAGTATTTT. Protein: CASSLVTGATDTQYF.

V is TRBV9 and J is TRBJ2-3; 7 nucleotides line up with TRBD2. The germline V gene has CDR1 SGDLS and CDR2 YYNGEE. The CDR3 contains 15 residues. Losses at the gene ends were 2 bases for V and 1 base for J; bases not matched to a gene: 4. CDR3 region: CASSVRTSGTDTQYF. CDR3 nucleotides: TGTGCCAGCAGCGTTCGTACTAGCGGCACAGATACGCAGTATTTT.

The chain carries TRBV2 and TRBJ2-7, with TRBD2 matching over 12 bases. Trimming cost V 8 bases and J 1 base; bases outside gene matches: 6. CDR3 length equals 15 residues. Germline V gives CDR1 SNHLY, CDR2 FYNNEI. The CDR3 DNA reads as TGTGCCAGCGTGGGGACTAGCGGGTCGTCCTACGAGCAGTACTTC. This gives the protein CASVGTSGSSYEQYF.

This sequence joins TRBV19 and TRBJ1-2, with D possibly matching TRBD1 (6 bases). V lost 3 bases, J lost 12 bases, and 20 bases lay in between. Germline V CDR1 and CDR2: LNHDA, SQIVND (reference sequence). The CDR3 has 14 residues. CDR3 region: CASSITTGLGADTF. The DNA of the CDR3 is TGTGCCAGTAGTATTACCACAGGGCTGGGAGCGGACACCTTC.